The present T cell receptor (beta chain) was sequenced within a study of T-cell reconstitution after alpha-beta-depleted transplantation in children. Unique molecular identifiers were incorporated when the TCRbeta library was constructed. Each CDR3 protein gets one entry after TCRdb re-called the PCR reads with MiXCR. The top ten hold roughly 3% of the sample, which has over 150,000 distinct CDR3 sequences, about 6.4% seen once. This clonotype appeared many times. CDR1 is LNHNV, CDR2 YYDKDF, per germline (reference sequence). The J segment lost 3 bases and the V segment lost 5 bases, leaving 5 bases of the junction unmatched. CDR3 size: 15 residues.

The sequencing used PBMCs from the stem cell graft donor, collected from the stem cell graft. This receptor was obtained from a human donor who donated a stem cell graft to a child with Wiskott-Aldrich syndrome. The chain couples TRBV15 to TRBJ1-2; 11 bases match TRBD1. DNA for the CDR3: TGTGCCACCAGCGCCGGGACAGGGGGATACTATGGCTACACCTTC. Its protein product is CATSAGTGGYYGYTF.